This is a list of T cell receptor beta chains from one sample in a study of blood T cell repertoires in COVID-19. Profiling relied on immunoSEQ multiplex PCR, and the TCRdb table lists in-frame clones only, not all of them. The sample lists 60,000 or so clones, approximately 80% occurring once. Sequencing used peripheral blood. All receptors derive from a woman aged 80 or over with acute or convalescent COVID-19. Each CDR3 is given with its conserved first and last residue. The order of the fields is D gene, clone size, V gene, J gene, CDR3 DNA, CDR3 protein. A D gene is named only where the DNA matches it firmly. Clone size is given for some rows only: seen once, a few or many times, or a class if the clone is expanded.

d_gene: -; abundance: few; v_gene: TRBV14; j_gene: TRBJ1-2; CDR3nt: TGTGCCAGCAGCCTGAGACTAGTGGATGGCTACACCTTC; CDR3aa: CASSLRLVDGYTF
d_gene: -; abundance: -; v_gene: TRBV7-8; j_gene: TRBJ2-3; CDR3nt: TGTGCCAGCAGCTACTCGAGGGACTGGCCTTCTAGGGATACGCAGTATTTT; CDR3aa: CASSYSRDWPSRDTQYF
d_gene: -; abundance: -; v_gene: TRBV2; j_gene: TRBJ1-1; CDR3nt: TGTGCCAGCAGCCTACCGACAGTACCCACTGAAGCTTTCTTT; CDR3aa: CASSLPTVPTEAFF
d_gene: -; abundance: -; v_gene: TRBV5-1; j_gene: TRBJ2-7; CDR3nt: TGCGCCAGCAGCATTGGGGGGGCAGGGCTCTACGAGCAGTACTTC; CDR3aa: CASSIGGAGLYEQYF
d_gene: -; abundance: -; v_gene: TRBV28; j_gene: TRBJ1-4; CDR3nt: TGTGCCAGCAGGAGTGCAGGGGAAAAACTGTTTTTT; CDR3aa: CASRSAGEKLFF
d_gene: -; abundance: once; v_gene: TRBV7-8; j_gene: TRBJ2-5; CDR3nt: TGTGCCAGCTCGGGCAGGGGAGAGACCCAGTACTTC; CDR3aa: CASSGRGETQYF
d_gene: TRBD2; abundance: -; v_gene: TRBV4-1; j_gene: TRBJ2-3; CDR3nt: TGCGCCAGCAGCCAAGCGGGAACTAGCGGGAGGACCCTTACTCGCACAGATACGCAGTATTTT; CDR3aa: CASSQAGTSGRTLTRTDTQYF
d_gene: -; abundance: once; v_gene: TRBV15; j_gene: TRBJ2-7; CDR3nt: TGTGCCACCAGCAAAGGAGGGAGCTCCTACGAGCAGTACTTC; CDR3aa: CATSKGGSSYEQYF
d_gene: -; abundance: -; v_gene: TRBV6-5; j_gene: TRBJ2-7; CDR3nt: TGTGCCAGCAGGAACATCTACGAGCAGTACTTC; CDR3aa: CASRNIYEQYF
d_gene: TRBD2; abundance: -; v_gene: TRBV5-1; j_gene: TRBJ2-1; CDR3nt: TGCGCCAGCAGTCCTGGACTAGCGGGAGGGGTGCTTAACAATGAGCAGTTCTTC; CDR3aa: CASSPGLAGGVLNNEQFF
d_gene: -; abundance: -; v_gene: TRBV7-9; j_gene: TRBJ2-2; CDR3nt: TGTGCCAGCAGCCGCGTGGCGGGGAACACCGGGGAGCTGTTTTTT; CDR3aa: CASSRVAGNTGELFF
d_gene: -; abundance: -; v_gene: TRBV29-1; j_gene: TRBJ1-2; CDR3nt: TGCAGCGTTGAAGTGGTCAGTGGCTACACCTTC; CDR3aa: CSVEVVSGYTF
d_gene: TRBD1; abundance: -; v_gene: TRBV28; j_gene: TRBJ2-3; CDR3nt: TGTGCCAGCAGCTGGGACAGGGGGTTCCCCGGGGATACGCAGTATTTT; CDR3aa: CASSWDRGFPGDTQYF
d_gene: -; abundance: -; v_gene: TRBV4-3; j_gene: TRBJ1-3; CDR3nt: TGCGCCAGCAGCCCCGACCTCAACAGGGTCGCCGGAAACACCATATATTTT; CDR3aa: CASSPDLNRVAGNTIYF
d_gene: -; abundance: -; v_gene: TRBV9; j_gene: TRBJ2-1; CDR3nt: TGTGCCAGCAGCTGGAGGGGCCAATTCTACAATGAGCAGTTCTTC; CDR3aa: CASSWRGQFYNEQFF
d_gene: -; abundance: -; v_gene: TRBV5-5; j_gene: TRBJ1-4; CDR3nt: TGTGCCAGCAGCTTGGTGCTCGGGGGGTCTAATGAAAAACTGTTTTTT; CDR3aa: CASSLVLGGSNEKLFF
d_gene: -; abundance: -; v_gene: TRBV5-4; j_gene: TRBJ2-7; CDR3nt: TGTGCCAGCAGCTTCATCGACACTTCCTACGAGCAGTACTTC; CDR3aa: CASSFIDTSYEQYF
d_gene: TRBD1; abundance: -; v_gene: TRBV19; j_gene: TRBJ1-2; CDR3nt: TGTGCCAGTAGTATTTCCCAGGGGGCTTACTATGGCTACACCTTC; CDR3aa: CASSISQGAYYGYTF
d_gene: TRBD2; abundance: once; v_gene: TRBV25-1; j_gene: TRBJ2-3; CDR3nt: TGTGCCAGCCAAGGCCTCGGGGGAGGGATCATAACAGATACGCAGTATTTT; CDR3aa: CASQGLGGGIITDTQYF
d_gene: -; abundance: -; v_gene: TRBV4-3; j_gene: TRBJ1-1; CDR3nt: TGCGCCAGCAGCCAAGACCGGCAGGTGAGCACTGAAGCTTTCTTT; CDR3aa: CASSQDRQVSTEAFF
d_gene: -; abundance: few; v_gene: TRBV15; j_gene: TRBJ1-5; CDR3nt: TGTGCCACCAGCCGAGGGACATTTTCGGGCAATCAGCCCCAGCATTTT; CDR3aa: CATSRGTFSGNQPQHF
d_gene: TRBD2; abundance: -; v_gene: TRBV3-1/TRBV3-2; j_gene: TRBJ2-3; CDR3nt: TGTGCCAGCAGCCAGGCCGGGAGGGGGGACAGCACAGATACGCAGTATTTT; CDR3aa: CASSQAGRGDSTDTQYF
d_gene: -; abundance: -; v_gene: TRBV23-1; j_gene: TRBJ1-1; CDR3nt: TGCGCCAGCAGTCAAAACAGCCAGGACACTGAAGCTTTCTTT; CDR3aa: CASSQNSQDTEAFF
d_gene: -; abundance: -; v_gene: TRBV2; j_gene: TRBJ1-2; CDR3nt: TGTGCCAGCAAAGGAGGTTATGGCTACACCTTC; CDR3aa: CASKGGYGYTF